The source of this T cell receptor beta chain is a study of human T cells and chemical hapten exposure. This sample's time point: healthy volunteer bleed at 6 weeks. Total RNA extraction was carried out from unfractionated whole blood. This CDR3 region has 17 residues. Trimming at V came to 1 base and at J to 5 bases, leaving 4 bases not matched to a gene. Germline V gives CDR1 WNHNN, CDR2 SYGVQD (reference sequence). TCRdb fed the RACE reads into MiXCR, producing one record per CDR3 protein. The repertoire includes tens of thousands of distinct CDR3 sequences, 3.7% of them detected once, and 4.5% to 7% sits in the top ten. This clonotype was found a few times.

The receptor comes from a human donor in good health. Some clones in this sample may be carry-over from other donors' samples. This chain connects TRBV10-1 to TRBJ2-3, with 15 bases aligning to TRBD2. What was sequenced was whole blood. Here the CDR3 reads CASSEWGLAGGQDTQYF. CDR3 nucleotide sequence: TGCGCCAGCAGTGAGTGGGGACTAGCGGGAGGTCAAGATACGCAGTATTTT.